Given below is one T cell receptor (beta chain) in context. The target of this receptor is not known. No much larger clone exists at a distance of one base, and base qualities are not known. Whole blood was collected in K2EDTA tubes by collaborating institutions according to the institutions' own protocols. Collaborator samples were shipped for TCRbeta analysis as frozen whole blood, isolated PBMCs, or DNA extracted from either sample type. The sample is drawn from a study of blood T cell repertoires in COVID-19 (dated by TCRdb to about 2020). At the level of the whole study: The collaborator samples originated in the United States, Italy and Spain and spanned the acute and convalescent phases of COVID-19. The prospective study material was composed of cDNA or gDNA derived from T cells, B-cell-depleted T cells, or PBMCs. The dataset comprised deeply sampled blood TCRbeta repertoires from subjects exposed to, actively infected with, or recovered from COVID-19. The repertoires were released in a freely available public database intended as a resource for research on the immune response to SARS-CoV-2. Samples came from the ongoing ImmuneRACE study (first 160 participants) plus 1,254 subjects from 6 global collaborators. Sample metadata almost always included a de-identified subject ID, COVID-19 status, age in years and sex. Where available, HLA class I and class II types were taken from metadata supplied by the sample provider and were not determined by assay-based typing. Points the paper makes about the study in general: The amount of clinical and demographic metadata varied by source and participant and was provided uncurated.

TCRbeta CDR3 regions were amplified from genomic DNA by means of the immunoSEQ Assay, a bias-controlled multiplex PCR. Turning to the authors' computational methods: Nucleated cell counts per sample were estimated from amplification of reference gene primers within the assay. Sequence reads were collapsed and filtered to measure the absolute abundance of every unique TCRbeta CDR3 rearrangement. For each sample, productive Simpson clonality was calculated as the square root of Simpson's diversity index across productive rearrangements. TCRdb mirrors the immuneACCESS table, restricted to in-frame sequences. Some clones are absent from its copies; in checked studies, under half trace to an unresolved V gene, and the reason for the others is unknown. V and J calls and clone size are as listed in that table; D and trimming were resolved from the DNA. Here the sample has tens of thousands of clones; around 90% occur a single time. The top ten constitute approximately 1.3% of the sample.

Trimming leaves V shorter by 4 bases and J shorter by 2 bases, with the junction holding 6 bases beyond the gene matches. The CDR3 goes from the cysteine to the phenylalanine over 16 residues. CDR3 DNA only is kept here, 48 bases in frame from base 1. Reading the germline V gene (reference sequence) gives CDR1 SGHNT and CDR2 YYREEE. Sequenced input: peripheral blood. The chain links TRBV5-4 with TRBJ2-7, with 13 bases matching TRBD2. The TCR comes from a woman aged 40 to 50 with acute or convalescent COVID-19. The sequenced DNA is TGTGCCAGCAGCCCCACGGGACTAGCGGGAACCTACGAGCAGTACTTC. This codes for CASSPTGLAGTYEQYF.